This entry concerns a single T cell receptor (beta chain). The target antigen is unknown. This record belongs to a study of cytomegalovirus exposure and HLA in healthy donors. Study as a whole: A later analysis reported the 120 or so validation repertoires used the same platform as the approximately 660 first-cohort repertoires.

Trimming took 1 base from V and 4 from J, leaving 8 bases between them. The V gene's germline CDR1 is SGHDT and CDR2 YYEEEE. The CDR3 runs to 13 residues. Sequencing used immunoSEQ multiplex PCR; TCRdb keeps in-frame clones, though not all of them. The repertoire holds 200,000 or so clones, with under 95% as singletons. Study-wide findings and caveats: Investigators reported more than 150 TCR beta chains as tied to cytomegalovirus.

This receptor was identified in a woman aged 18-29 years in good health and CMV-seronegative. This rearrangement joins TRBV5-6 to TRBJ1-2; perhaps TRBD1 as D (5 bases). The sequencing input was PBMCs. The chain's CDR3 is CASSLPGPYGYTF. Written as DNA, the CDR3 is TGTGCCAGCAGCTTGCCAGGGCCCTATGGCTACACCTTC.